The 23 T cell receptor beta chains given below trace back to one sample, sequenced in a study of cytomegalovirus exposure and HLA in healthy donors. Use of 60 Vbeta and 13 Jbeta primers characterized the PCR. The assay was immunoSEQ multiplex PCR, and TCRdb's table has in-frame clones only and misses some. The data show 95,000 to 110,000 clones, around two thirds seen once. Input material: PBMCs. The receptors stem from a woman aged 40 to 49 in good health and CMV-seropositive.

The chain carries TRBV29-1 and TRBJ2-2; 9 bases agree with TRBD1. V shed 6 bases, J shed 3 bases, and the junction held 8 bases outside the gene matches. Germline CDR1 SQVTM, CDR2 ANQGSEA. The CDR3 is 15 residues long. This CDR3 is CSVGSRDRDTGELFF. The CDR3 DNA follows: TGCAGCGTCGGGTCCCGGGACAGGGACACCGGGGAGCTGTTTTTT.

The V call is TRBV7-9, the J call TRBJ1-1; D ambiguous. Germline CDR1 SEHNR, CDR2 FQNEAQ (reference sequence). CDR3 size: 11 residues. The CDR3 DNA follows: TGTGCTCCCTCTTTACAATCTGAAGCTTTCTTT. Translated: CAPSLQSEAFF.

The rearrangement joins TRBV4-1 to TRBJ2-2, with 8 nucleotides matching TRBD1. Germline V gives CDR1 MGHRA, CDR2 YSYEKL. The CDR3 is 15 residues long. The V gene end was trimmed by 6 bases and the J gene end by 6 bases; junction bases not matched to a gene: 9. In nucleotides, the CDR3 is TGCGCCAGCAGTCGTGACAGGGGTTCTGCCGGGGAGCTGTTTTTT. This codes for CASSRDRGSAGELFF.

V gene TRBV7-3 combines with J gene TRBJ2-1; 9 bases fit TRBD1. The ends lost 2 bases at V and 15 bases at J; junction bases unmatched: 5. Germline V gene data show CDR1 as SGHTA and CDR2 as FQGTGA. The CDR3 extends over 12 amino acids. The CDR3 DNA sequence: TGTGCCAGCAGCTTACCGGGACAGGGATGGTTCTTC. Translating gives CASSLPGQGWFF.

This clone was counted between two and nine times. This CDR3 reads CASSLEGRGVGGYTF. In DNA form, the CDR3 reads TGTGCCAGCAGCTTAGAAGGGCGGGGAGTAGGTGGCTACACCTTC. The chain has TRBV7-2 and TRBJ1-2; D remains unclear. The CDR3 is 15 residues long. CDR1 is SGHTA, CDR2 FQGNSA, per germline. Between the trimmed V and J ends, which lost 1 base and 7 bases, there was a span of 16 bases.

This rearrangement joins TRBV19 to TRBJ1-1; D remains unclear. Germline loops: CDR1 LNHDA, CDR2 SQIVND (reference sequence). Between the trimmed V and J ends, which lost 2 bases and 6 bases, there was a span of 10 bases. The CDR3 sequence is 13 residues long. The CDR3 here is CASSIRGVAEAFF. CDR3 nucleotides: TGTGCCAGTAGTATAAGAGGCGTCGCTGAAGCTTTCTTT.

The chain is built from TRBV7-3 and TRBJ2-3; 8 nucleotides match TRBD2. Germline CDR1 SGHTA, CDR2 FQGTGA. J lost 6 bases, V lost 3 bases, and 2 bases had no gene match. This CDR3 has 13 residues. CDR3 DNA: TGTGCCAGCAGCTTTAGCGGGGTTGATACGCAGTATTTT. Encoded protein: CASSFSGVDTQYF. The complete variable domain, with remaining parts taken from reference TRBV7-3 and TRBJ2-3, reads GAGVSQTPSNKVTEKGKYVELRCDPISGHTALYWYRQSLGQGPEFLIYFQGTGAADDSGLPNDRFFAVRPEGSVSTLKIQRTERGDSAVYLCASSFSGVDTQYFGPGTRLTVL.

The chain carries TRBV2 and TRBJ2-7, with D perhaps matching TRBD1 (6 bases). The CDR3 contains 12 residues. Germline lookup yields CDR1 SNHLY and CDR2 FYNNEI. Deletions cut 3 bases from V and 6 bases from J, with 9 bases between. This CDR3 is CASSDTGSEQYF. CDR3 sequence (DNA): TGTGCCAGCAGTGATACAGGGAGCGAGCAGTACTTC.

This clone was observed a single time. The chain employs TRBV5-1 and TRBJ2-7; 14 nucleotides line up with TRBD2. Germline V gives CDR1 SGHRS, CDR2 YFSETQ. CDR3 size: 12 residues. V lost 7 bases, J lost 6 bases, and 0 bases stayed unmatched. In DNA form, the CDR3 reads TGCGCCAGCGGACTAGCGGGGGGCGAGCAGTACTTC. Its protein product is CASGLAGGEQYF. The whole variable domain, filled in from reference TRBV5-1 and TRBJ2-7, reads KAGVTQTPRYLIKTRGQQVTLSCSPISGHRSVSWYQQTPGQGLQFLFEYFSETQRNKGNFPGRFSGRQFSNSRSEMNVSTLELGDSALYLCASGLAGGEQYFGPGTRLTVT.

Concerning this clone itself: Other DNA variants within this sample encode the same CDR3. The chain joins TRBV5-1 to TRBJ2-5; D is undetermined. CDR3 size: 11 residues. With 3 bases removed from V and 2 bases from J, the gap between germline ends came to 2 bases. Germline assignment: CDR1 SGHRS and CDR2 YFSETQ. The CDR3 sequence: CASSSQETQYF. For the CDR3, the DNA is TGCGCCAGCAGCTCTCAAGAGACCCAGTACTTC.

This chain uses TRBV19 with TRBJ2-7; D is perhaps TRBD2 (5 bases). Per the germline V gene, CDR1 is LNHDA and CDR2 is SQIVND (reference sequence). The V gene lost 3 bases and the J gene lost 3 bases, with 12 bases spanning the gap. CDR3 length equals 14 residues. CDR3 bases: TGTGCCAGTAGTATGCGAGGGTTCGGCTACGAGCAGTACTTC. Translating gives CASSMRGFGYEQYF.

The chain employs TRBV5-1 and TRBJ2-3; TRBD2 matches at 8 bases. CDR1 is SGHRS and CDR2 is YFSETQ in the germline V gene. The V gene end was trimmed by 3 bases and the J gene end by 1 base; junction bases not matched to a gene: 10. This CDR3 spans 17 amino acids. The CDR3 sequence is CASSSGRGGLGTDTQYF. CDR3 DNA: TGCGCCAGCAGCTCGGGTCGGGGGGGCCTCGGCACAGATACGCAGTATTTT.

The chain links TRBV9 to TRBJ2-7; tentatively, D is TRBD2 (6 bases). V lost 4 bases and J lost 7, with 12 bases in between. Germline lookup yields CDR1 SGDLS and CDR2 YYNGEE. The CDR3 extends over 12 amino acids. The CDR3, as DNA: TGTGCCAGCAGCATGAGGGCGGGGGAGCAGTACTTC. Translation gives CASSMRAGEQYF. The complete variable domain, with remaining parts taken from reference TRBV9 and TRBJ2-7, reads DSGVTQTPKHLITATGQRVTLRCSPRSGDLSVYWYQQSLDQGLQFLIQYYNGEERAKGNILERFSAQQFPDLHSELNLSSLELGDSALYFCASSMRAGEQYFGPGTRLTVT.

V and J are TRBV5-4 and TRBJ2-5, with D possibly matching TRBD1 (6 bases). This CDR3 is 15 amino acids long. V was clipped by 4 bases and J by 2 bases, with 15 bases between them. Germline CDR1 SGHNT, CDR2 YYREEE (reference sequence). CDR3 region: CASSQDPRGQETQYF. CDR3 bases: TGTGCCAGCAGCCAGGACCCCAGGGGTCAAGAGACCCAGTACTTC.

In this sample, this clone turned up a few times. The rearrangement joins TRBV2 to TRBJ1-1, with D uncertain. CDR1 SNHLY and CDR2 FYNNEI come from the germline V gene. The CDR3 is 15 residues long. Between the trimmed V and J ends, which lost 4 bases and 9 bases, there was a span of 21 bases. The CDR3 protein is CASSAEGAWSGQAFF. The CDR3 coding sequence is TGTGCCAGCAGTGCTGAGGGCGCATGGAGCGGGCAAGCTTTCTTT.

This sequence joins TRBV5-1 and TRBJ2-7, with D possibly TRBD1 on 5 matching bases. The CDR3 is 14 residues long. CDR1 is SGHRS and CDR2 is YFSETQ in the germline V gene. Trimming took 0 bases from V and 3 from J, leaving 10 bases between them. As DNA, the CDR3 is TGCGCCAGCAGCTTGGACCAGGGAAGCTACGAGCAGTACTTC. Translating gives CASSLDQGSYEQYF.

V gene TRBV19 combines with J gene TRBJ2-7; the D gene is possibly TRBD2 (6 bases). Trimming pared 10 bases from V and 2 bases from J, leaving 9 bases between. CDR1 is LNHDA and CDR2 is SQIVND in the germline V gene (reference sequence). CDR3 length equals 11 residues. CDR3 amino acids: CATGTAYEQYF. The CDR3 DNA reads TGTGCCACCGGGACTGCCTACGAGCAGTACTTC. The variable domain in full, completed from reference TRBV19 and TRBJ2-7, reads DGGITQSPKYLFRKEGQNVTLSCEQNLNHDAMYWYRQDPGQGLRLIYYSQIVNDFQKGDIAEGYSVSREKKESFPLTVTSAQKNPTAFYLCATGTAYEQYFGPGTRLTVT.

V and J are TRBV6-5 and TRBJ2-1, with 8 bases aligning to TRBD2. Germline V CDR1 and CDR2: MNHEY, SVGAGI. CDR3 length equals 15 residues. Germline trimming cut 6 bases from V and 2 bases from J; bases unmatched to any gene: 6. The CDR3 nucleotides read TGTGCCAGCAGGCGCGCGGGGGGCACCTACAATGAGCAGTTCTTC. It encodes CASRRAGGTYNEQFF.

This chain joins TRBV6-6 and TRBJ2-4, with a weak D call TRBD1 (6 bases). V was cut by 2 bases and J by 0 bases, with 11 bases left in between. Germline V gene data show CDR1 as MNHNY and CDR2 as SVGAGI (reference sequence). This CDR3 is 16 amino acids long. The CDR3 sequence is CASSYGGGPAKNIQYF. The CDR3, as DNA: TGTGCCAGCAGTTACGGGGGCGGACCAGCCAAAAACATTCAGTACTTC.

This clone was detected only a few times. The rearrangement joins TRBV7-6 to TRBJ2-2; 8 positions match TRBD1. The germline V gene encodes CDR1 SGHVS and CDR2 FNYEAQ. This CDR3 region has 15 residues. The ends lost 6 bases at V and 4 bases at J; junction bases unmatched: 7. The CDR3 coding sequence is TGTGCCAGCAGTCAAGGACAGGGTGGCACCGGGGAGCTGTTTTTT. This gives the protein CASSQGQGGTGELFF.

The chain couples TRBV5-5 to TRBJ1-2, with TRBD1 matching 9 bases. The CDR3 spans 15 residues. Trimming took 5 bases from V and 4 from J; bases not matched to a gene: 9. Germline V gene sequence: CDR1 SGHKS, CDR2 YYEKEE (reference sequence). Here the CDR3 reads CASRLPGQGSYGYTF. The DNA for the CDR3 is TGTGCCAGCAGGCTGCCGGGACAGGGCAGCTATGGCTACACCTTC.

The V call is TRBV14, the J call TRBJ2-2; D possibly corresponds to TRBD1 (6 bases). There are 16 residues in the CDR3. Germline V gene lookup returns CDR1 SGHDN and CDR2 FVKESK. V lost 3 bases, J lost 6 bases, and 17 bases lay in between. The CDR3 loop is CASSQGHSWGPGELFF. The CDR3 DNA reads as TGTGCCAGCAGCCAGGGACATTCATGGGGGCCCGGGGAGCTGTTTTTT.

This sequence joins TRBV27 and TRBJ1-6; D call uncertain. The CDR3 has 16 amino acids. From germline, CDR1 is MNHEY and CDR2 SMNVEV (reference sequence). V was cut by 3 bases and J by 6 bases, with 15 bases left in between. In DNA form, the CDR3 reads TGTGCCAGCAGTTTTCAGGAACCTACAATTAATTCACCCCTCCACTTT. As protein: CASSFQEPTINSPLHF.